This T cell receptor (beta chain) was observed in a study of graft-versus-host responses after intestinal transplantation. On the study more broadly: Among the recipients, all got anti-thymocyte globulin induction and then tacrolimus and steroids for roughly three years.

Method: immunoSEQ multiplex PCR; TCRdb's copy keeps in-frame clones and lacks some. The sample includes more than 45,000 clones, around 91% seen only once; the top ten take roughly 2.8%. The V segment lost 1 base and the J segment 5 bases; nucleotides outside the gene matches: 9. CDR3 size: 17 residues. Germline assignment: CDR1 LNHNV and CDR2 YYDKDF (reference sequence). The J gene is TRBJ2-2, the V gene TRBV15, with 8 bases identical to TRBD2. This specimen was PBMCs, taken approximately four months after intestinal transplantation. This clonotype originated in a human patient who received an intestinal transplant, so some T cells may come from the graft donor. CDR3 residues: CATSRVPLAGMTGELFF. The CDR3 nucleotides read TGTGCCACCAGCAGAGTTCCCTTAGCGGGAATGACCGGGGAGCTGTTTTTT. The whole variable domain, filled in from reference TRBV15 and TRBJ2-2, reads DAMVIQNPRYQVTQFGKPVTLSCSQTLNHNVMYWYQQKSSQAPKLLFHYYDKDFNNEADTPDNFQSRRPNTSFCFLDIRSPGLGDTAMYLCATSRVPLAGMTGELFFGEGSRLTVL.